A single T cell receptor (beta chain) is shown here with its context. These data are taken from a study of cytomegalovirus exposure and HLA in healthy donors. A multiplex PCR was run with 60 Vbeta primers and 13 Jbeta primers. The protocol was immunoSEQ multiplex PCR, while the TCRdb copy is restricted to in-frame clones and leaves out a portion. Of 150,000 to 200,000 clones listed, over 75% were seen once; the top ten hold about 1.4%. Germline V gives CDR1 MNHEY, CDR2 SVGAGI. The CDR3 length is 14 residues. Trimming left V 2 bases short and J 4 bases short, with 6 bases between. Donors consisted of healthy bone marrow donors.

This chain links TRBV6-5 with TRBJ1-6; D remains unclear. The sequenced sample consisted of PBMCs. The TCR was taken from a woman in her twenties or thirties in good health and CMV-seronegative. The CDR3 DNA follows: TGTGCCAGCAGTTACGGGAGTTATAATTCACCCCTCCACTTT. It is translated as CASSYGSYNSPLHF.